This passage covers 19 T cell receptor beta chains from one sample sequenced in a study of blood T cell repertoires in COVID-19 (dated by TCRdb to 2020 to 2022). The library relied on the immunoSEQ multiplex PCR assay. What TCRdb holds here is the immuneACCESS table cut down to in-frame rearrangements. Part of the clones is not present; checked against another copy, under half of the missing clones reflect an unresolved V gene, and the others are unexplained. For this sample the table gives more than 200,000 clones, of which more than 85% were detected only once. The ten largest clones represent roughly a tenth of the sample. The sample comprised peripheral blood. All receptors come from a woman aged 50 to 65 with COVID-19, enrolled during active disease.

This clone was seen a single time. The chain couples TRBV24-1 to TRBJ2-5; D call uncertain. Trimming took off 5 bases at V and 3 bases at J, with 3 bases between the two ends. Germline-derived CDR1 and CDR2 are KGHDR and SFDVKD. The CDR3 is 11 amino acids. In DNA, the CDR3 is TGTGCCACCAGTGTCAAAGAGACCCAGTACTTC. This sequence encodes CATSVKETQYF.

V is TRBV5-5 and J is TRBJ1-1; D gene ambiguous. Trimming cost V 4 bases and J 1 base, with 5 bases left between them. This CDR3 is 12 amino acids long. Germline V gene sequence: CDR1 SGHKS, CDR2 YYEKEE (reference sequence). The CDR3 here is CASSLRNTEAFF. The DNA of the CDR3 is TGTGCCAGCAGCCTTCGGAACACTGAAGCTTTCTTT.

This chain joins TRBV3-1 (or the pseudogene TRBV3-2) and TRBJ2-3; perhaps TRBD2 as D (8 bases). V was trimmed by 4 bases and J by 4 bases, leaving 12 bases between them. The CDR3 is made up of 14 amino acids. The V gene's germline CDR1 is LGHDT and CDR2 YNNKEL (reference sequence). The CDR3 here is CASSPGGGPDTQYF. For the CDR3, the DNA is TGTGCCAGCAGCCCGGGAGGGGGCCCAGATACGCAGTATTTT.

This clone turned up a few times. The CDR3 nucleotides are TGTGCCAGCAGCAAAAAAGAAGGGGTATACAATGAGCAGTTCTTC. Amino acids: CASSKKEGVYNEQFF. This rearrangement joins TRBV21-1 to TRBJ2-1; the table's D gene call, TRBD1, was not cross checked with the DNA. TRBV21-1 is noted as a pseudogene. The CDR3 is made up of 15 amino acids.

The CDR3, as DNA: TGTGCCAGCAGTTCGGGACAGGGAGGCACCGGGGAGCTGTTTTTT. The encoded protein is CASSSGQGGTGELFF. The chain carries TRBV28 and TRBJ2-2; TRBD1 matches at 9 bases. Germline CDR1 reads MDHEN; CDR2 reads SYDVKM. With V trimmed by 4 bases and J by 4 bases, 4 bases remained unmatched. This CDR3 has 15 residues.

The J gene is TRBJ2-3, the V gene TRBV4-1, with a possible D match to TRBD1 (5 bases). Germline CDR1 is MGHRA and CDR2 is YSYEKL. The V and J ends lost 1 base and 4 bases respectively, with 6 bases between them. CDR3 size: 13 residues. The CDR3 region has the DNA TGCGCCAGCAGCCAAGTAGGGGCAGATACGCAGTATTTT. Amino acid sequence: CASSQVGADTQYF.

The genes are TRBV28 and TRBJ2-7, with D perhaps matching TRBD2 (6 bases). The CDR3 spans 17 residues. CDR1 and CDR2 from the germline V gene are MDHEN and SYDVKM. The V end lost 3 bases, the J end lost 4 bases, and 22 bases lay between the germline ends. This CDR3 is CASSFPGVGGRVYEQYF. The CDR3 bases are TGTGCCAGCAGTTTCCCGGGAGTTGGAGGACGGGTGTACGAGCAGTACTTC.

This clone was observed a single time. For the CDR3, the DNA is TGTGCCAGCCGTCCGGGGATGAGTCAGCCCCAGCATTTT. Translated, it gives CASRPGMSQPQHF. V usage is TRBV19 and J usage is TRBJ1-5; D not certain. The CDR3 has 13 residues. Germline CDR1 is LNHDA and CDR2 is SQIVND (reference sequence). The germline V and J ends were trimmed by 9 bases and 6 bases, with 15 bases remaining between them.

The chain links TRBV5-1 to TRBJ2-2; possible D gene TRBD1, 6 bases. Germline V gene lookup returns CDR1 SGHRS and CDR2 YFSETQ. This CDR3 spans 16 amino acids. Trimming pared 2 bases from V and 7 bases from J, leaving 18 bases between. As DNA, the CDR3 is TGCGCCAGCAGCTTCAGGGAGACAGGCGCGGGCGGGGAGCTGTTTTTT. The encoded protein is CASSFRETGAGGELFF.

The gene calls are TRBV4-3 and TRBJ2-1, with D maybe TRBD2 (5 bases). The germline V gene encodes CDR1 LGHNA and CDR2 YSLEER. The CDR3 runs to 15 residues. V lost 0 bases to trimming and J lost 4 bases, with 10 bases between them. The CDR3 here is CASSQDSEAYNEQFF. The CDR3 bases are TGCGCCAGCAGCCAAGATTCGGAGGCATACAATGAGCAGTTCTTC.

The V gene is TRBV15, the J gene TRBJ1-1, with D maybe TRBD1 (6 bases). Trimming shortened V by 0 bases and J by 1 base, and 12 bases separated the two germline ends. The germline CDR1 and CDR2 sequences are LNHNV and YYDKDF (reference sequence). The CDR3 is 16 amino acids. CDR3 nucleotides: TGTGCCACCAGCAGAGAACAGGGAGTAAGGAACACTGAAGCTTTCTTT. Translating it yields CATSREQGVRNTEAFF.

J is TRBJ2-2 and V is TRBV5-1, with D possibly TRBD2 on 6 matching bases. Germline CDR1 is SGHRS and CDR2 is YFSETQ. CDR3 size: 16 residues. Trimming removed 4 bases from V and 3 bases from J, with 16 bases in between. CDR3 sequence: CASSPRRGIDTGELFF. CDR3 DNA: TGCGCCAGCAGCCCCCGGAGGGGAATTGACACCGGGGAGCTGTTTTTT.

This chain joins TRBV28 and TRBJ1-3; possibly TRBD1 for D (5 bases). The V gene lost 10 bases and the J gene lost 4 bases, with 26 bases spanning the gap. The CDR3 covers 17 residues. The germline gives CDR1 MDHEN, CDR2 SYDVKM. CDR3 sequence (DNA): TGTGCCACCTCAGTTTCCACGGGGCCGGGGAGGGGAAACACCATATATTTT. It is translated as CATSVSTGPGRGNTIYF.

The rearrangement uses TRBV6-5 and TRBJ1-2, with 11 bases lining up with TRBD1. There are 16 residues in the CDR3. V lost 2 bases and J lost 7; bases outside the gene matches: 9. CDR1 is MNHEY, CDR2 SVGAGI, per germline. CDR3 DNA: TGTGCCAGCAGTTACCCAACCCCGGGACAGGGGGGTGGCTACACCTTC. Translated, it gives CASSYPTPGQGGGYTF.

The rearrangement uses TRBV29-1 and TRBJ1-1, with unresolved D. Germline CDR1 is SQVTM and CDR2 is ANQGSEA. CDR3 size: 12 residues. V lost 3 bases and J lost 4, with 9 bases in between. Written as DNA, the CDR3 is TGCAGCGTTGACCAAGCCCCCACTGAAGCTTTCTTT. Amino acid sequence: CSVDQAPTEAFF.

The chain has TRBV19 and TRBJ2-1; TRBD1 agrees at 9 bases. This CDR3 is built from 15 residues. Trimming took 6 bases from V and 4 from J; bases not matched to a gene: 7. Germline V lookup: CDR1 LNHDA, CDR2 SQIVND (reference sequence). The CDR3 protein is CASSHGTGSYNEQFF. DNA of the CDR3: TGTGCCAGTAGCCACGGGACAGGGTCTTACAATGAGCAGTTCTTC.

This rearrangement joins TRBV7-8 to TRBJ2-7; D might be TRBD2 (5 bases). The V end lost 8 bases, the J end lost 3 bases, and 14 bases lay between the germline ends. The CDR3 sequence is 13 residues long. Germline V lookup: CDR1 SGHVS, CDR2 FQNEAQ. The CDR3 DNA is TGTGCCAGCCGGGGTTTTTCCCACTACGAGCAGTACTTC. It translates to CASRGFSHYEQYF.

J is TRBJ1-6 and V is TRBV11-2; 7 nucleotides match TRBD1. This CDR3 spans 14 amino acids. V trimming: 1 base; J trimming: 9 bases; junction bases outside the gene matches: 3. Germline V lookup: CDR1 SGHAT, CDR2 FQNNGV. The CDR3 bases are TGTGCCAGCAGCTTAGGGCAGGGGGGTTCACCCCTCCACTTT. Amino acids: CASSLGQGGSPLHF.

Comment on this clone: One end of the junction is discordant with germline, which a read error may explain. CDR3 region: CASSLDISTWESF. In DNA form, the CDR3 reads TGTGCCAGCAGCTTAGACATTAGTACCTGGGAGTCCTTC. V usage is TRBV11-3 and J usage is TRBJ1-2; no clear D gene. This CDR3 comprises 13 residues. Per the germline V gene, CDR1 is SGHNT and CDR2 is YENEEA.